The 14 T cell receptor beta chains below come from one sample, sequenced in a study of blood T cells in healthy people across ages (dated by TCRdb to the mid-2010s). The library was built by means of 5' RACE. Sequencing was carried out with an Illumina HiSeq 2500. A second PCR of about 6 to 11 cycles was run with a J-beta primer mix and a sample-barcoded 5' primer. TCRdb applied fastp at Q25 and MiXCR to the public reads, then kept only in-frame beta chains. Identical CDR3 proteins give one entry, which carries the most common genes and DNA. The sample table shows about 650,000 distinct CDR3 sequences, and roughly 32% are seen once. In total, the top ten clones hold 15% of the sample. Specimen: blood. These receptors were collected from a woman aged 80 or over in good health. Donor details come from another sample of the same person, matched by shared clones.

In this sample, this clonotype turned up a few times. This may stem from a read error, because a much larger clone lies one nucleotide away. The genes are TRBV4-2 and TRBJ1-2, with unresolved D. The CDR3 length is 16 residues. V was clipped by 2 bases and J by 2 bases, with 15 bases between them. Germline CDR1 LGHNA, CDR2 YNFKEQ. CDR3 coding DNA: TGTGCCAGCAGCCAAAATCTTAAGGGAGCCAACTATGGCTACACCTTC. It encodes CASSQNLKGANYGYTF.

This clonotype was counted at least ten times. This chain joins TRBV10-1 and TRBJ2-7, with D possibly being TRBD2 (5 bases). The CDR3 has 12 amino acids. Trimming shortened V by 8 bases and J by 7 bases, and 15 bases separated the two germline ends. Germline-derived CDR1 and CDR2 are WNHNN and SYGVQD (reference sequence). The CDR3, as DNA: TGCGCCAGCCGGGATCCACTGGGAGAGCAGTACTTC. Its protein is CASRDPLGEQYF.

This clonotype was detected only a few times. This chain links TRBV2 with TRBJ1-2; no definite D call. The CDR3 is made up of 12 amino acids. Germline V lookup: CDR1 SNHLY, CDR2 FYNNEI. With 4 bases removed from V and 8 bases from J, the gap between germline ends came to 11 bases. The CDR3 loop reads CASSGRYEGYTF. The CDR3 nucleotides read TGTGCCAGCAGTGGCAGGTATGAGGGCTACACCTTC.

Note on this clonotype: A much larger clonotype is one base distant, so this may be a read error. The V gene is TRBV10-3, the J gene TRBJ2-2, with 8 bases that match TRBD2. The V gene end was trimmed by 7 bases and the J gene end by 4 bases; junction bases not matched to a gene: 8. Germline V gives CDR1 ENHRY, CDR2 SYGVKD. The CDR3 is made up of 15 amino acids. CDR3 loop: CAITPGGRGTGELFF. CDR3 in DNA: TGTGCCATCACACCGGGGGGGCGTGGCACCGGGGAGCTGTTTTTT.

The sample holds a few counts of this clonotype. This may be a read error, as it is one base from a much larger clone. The chain carries TRBV6-6 and TRBJ2-3; TRBD1 aligns across 8 bases. The CDR3 is made up of 14 amino acids. With V trimmed by 5 bases and J by 4 bases, 5 bases remained unmatched. Germline lookup yields CDR1 MNHNY and CDR2 SVGAGI (reference sequence). In DNA form, the CDR3 reads TGTGCCAGCAGTGACAGGGGTGGAGCAGATACGCAGTATTTT. It codes for CASSDRGGADTQYF.

As to this clonotype: A junction end diverges from the germline sequence, so it may reflect a read error. The chain carries TRBV7-7 and TRBJ2-7, with D tentatively TRBD1 or TRBD2 (6 bases each). There are 15 residues in the CDR3. CDR1 is SSHAT and CDR2 is FNYEAQ in the germline V gene (reference sequence). The CDR3 DNA follows: TGTGCTAGCAGCTTAGATGGGGGGCCAGGGAACGAGCAGTACTTC. Its translation is CASSLDGGPGNEQYF.

The chain couples TRBV7-9 to TRBJ1-2, with D hard to call. CDR1 and CDR2 from the germline V gene are SEHNR and FQNEAQ (reference sequence). The CDR3 consists of 14 residues. Trimming left V 4 bases short and J 3 bases short, with 12 bases between. The CDR3 DNA is TGTGCCAGCAGCTCAGAAGGGCTCCACTATGGCTACACCTTC. Translated, it gives CASSSEGLHYGYTF.

The genes are TRBV6-5 and TRBJ2-3, with 7 bases aligning to TRBD2. The CDR3 runs to 15 residues. Germline CDR1 MNHEY, CDR2 SVGAGI. J lost 7 bases, V lost 5 bases, and 12 bases had no gene match. DNA of the CDR3: TGTGCCAGCAGTAAACGAGCGGGAAGTACAAATACGCAGTATTTT. Residues: CASSKRAGSTNTQYF.

This chain links TRBV20-1 with TRBJ1-6, with D possibly being TRBD1 (6 bases). The length of the CDR3 is 16 residues. From germline, CDR1 is DFQATT and CDR2 SNEGSKA (reference sequence). V lost 5 bases, J lost 1 base, and 15 bases lay in between. The CDR3 region is CSAGNIQGSYNSPLHF. CDR3 DNA sequence: TGCAGTGCTGGTAATATACAGGGTTCCTATAATTCACCCCTCCACTTT.

This clonotype was detected many times. This chain connects TRBV5-1 to TRBJ2-5; D not certain. The V end was cut by 5 bases, the J end by 2 bases, with 16 bases between. The germline gives CDR1 SGHRS, CDR2 YFSETQ. This CDR3 contains 15 residues. CDR3 nucleotide sequence: TGCGCCAGCAGAGACGCCGTGACACGGCAAGAGACCCAGTACTTC. Amino acid sequence: CASRDAVTRQETQYF.

This clonotype was observed once. The V call is TRBV20-1, the J call TRBJ2-1, with D possibly TRBD1 on 8 matching bases. The V end lost 3 bases, the J end lost 4 bases, and 16 bases lay between the germline ends. This CDR3 region has 15 residues. CDR1 is DFQATT, CDR2 SNEGSKA, per germline (reference sequence). The CDR3 loop is CSASSTGEGYNEQFF. The CDR3 bases are TGCAGTGCTAGCTCGACAGGGGAGGGTTACAATGAGCAGTTCTTC.

The chain is built from TRBV7-9 and TRBJ2-7; no reliable D call. V shed 0 bases and J shed 7 bases, with 7 bases lying between them. This CDR3 is built from 12 residues. Germline V gene data show CDR1 as SEHNR and CDR2 as FQNEAQ (reference sequence). CDR3: CASSLASREQYV. CDR3 DNA sequence: TGTGCCAGCAGCTTAGCGTCTAGGGAGCAGTACGTC.

This clonotype was seen repeatedly, ten times or more. The chain joins TRBV28 to TRBJ1-2; D gene unclear. This CDR3 has 13 residues. V gave up 7 bases and J gave up 1 base, with 10 bases separating them. Germline V gene sequence: CDR1 MDHEN, CDR2 SYDVKM. The DNA of the CDR3 is TGTGCCAGCACCGGTCCAAATAACTATGGCTACACCTTC. Amino acid sequence: CASTGPNNYGYTF.

This clonotype turned up a few times. V gene TRBV7-2 combines with J gene TRBJ1-1; no definite D call. The CDR3 spans 15 residues. CDR1 is SGHTA, CDR2 FQGNSA, per germline. V was pared by 2 bases and J by 0 bases, with 10 bases between. The CDR3 is CASSLFGNLNTEAFF. The CDR3 bases are TGTGCCAGCAGCTTATTTGGAAATTTGAACACTGAAGCTTTCTTT. The whole variable domain, remainder taken from reference TRBV7-2 and TRBJ1-1, is GAGVSQSPSNKVTEKGKDVELRCDPISGHTALYWYRQSLGQGLEFLIYFQGNSAPDKSGLPSDRFSAERTGGSVSTLTIQRTQQEDSAVYLCASSLFGNLNTEAFFGQGTRLTVV.